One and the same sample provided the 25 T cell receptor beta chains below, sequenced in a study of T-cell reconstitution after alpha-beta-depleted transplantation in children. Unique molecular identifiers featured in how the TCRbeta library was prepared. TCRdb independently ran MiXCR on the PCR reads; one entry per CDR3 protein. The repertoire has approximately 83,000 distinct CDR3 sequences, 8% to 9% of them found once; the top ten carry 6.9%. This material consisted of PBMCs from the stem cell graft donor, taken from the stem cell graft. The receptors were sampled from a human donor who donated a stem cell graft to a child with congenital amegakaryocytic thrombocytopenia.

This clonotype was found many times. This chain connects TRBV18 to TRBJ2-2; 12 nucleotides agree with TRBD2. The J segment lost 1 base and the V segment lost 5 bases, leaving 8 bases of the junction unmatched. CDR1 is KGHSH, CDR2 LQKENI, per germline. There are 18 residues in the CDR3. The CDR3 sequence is CASSGSWTSGMNTGELFF. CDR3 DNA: TGTGCCAGCTCAGGCTCATGGACTAGCGGGATGAACACCGGGGAGCTGTTTTTT.

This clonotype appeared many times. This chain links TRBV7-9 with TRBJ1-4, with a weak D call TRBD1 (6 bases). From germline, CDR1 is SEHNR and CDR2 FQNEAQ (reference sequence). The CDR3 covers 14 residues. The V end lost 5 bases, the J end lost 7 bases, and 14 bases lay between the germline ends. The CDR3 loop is CASSHPGAREKLFF. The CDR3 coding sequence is TGTGCCAGCAGCCACCCAGGGGCGCGTGAAAAACTGTTTTTT. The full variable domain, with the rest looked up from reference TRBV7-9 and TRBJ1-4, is DTGVSQNPRHKITKRGQNVTFRCDPISEHNRLYWYRQTLGQGPEFLTYFQNEAQLEKSRLLSDRFSAERPKGSFSTLEIQRTEQGDSAMYLCASSHPGAREKLFFGSGTQLSVL.

CDR3 in DNA: TGCAGTGCCGGATGGGGCGGTCGGGAGCAGTACTTC. It is translated as CSAGWGGREQYF. This rearrangement joins TRBV20-1 to TRBJ2-7; a possible D gene is TRBD1 (5 bases). V lost 6 bases, J lost 7 bases, and 16 bases lay in between. This CDR3 is built from 12 residues. Germline V gene data show CDR1 as DFQATT and CDR2 as SNEGSKA (reference sequence).

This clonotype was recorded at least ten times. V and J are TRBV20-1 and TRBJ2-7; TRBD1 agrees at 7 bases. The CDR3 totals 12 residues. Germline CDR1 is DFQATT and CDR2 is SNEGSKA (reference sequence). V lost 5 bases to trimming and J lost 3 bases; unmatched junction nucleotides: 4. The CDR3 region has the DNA TGCAGTGCTCACAGGGGTAACTACGAGCAGTACTTC. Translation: CSAHRGNYEQYF.

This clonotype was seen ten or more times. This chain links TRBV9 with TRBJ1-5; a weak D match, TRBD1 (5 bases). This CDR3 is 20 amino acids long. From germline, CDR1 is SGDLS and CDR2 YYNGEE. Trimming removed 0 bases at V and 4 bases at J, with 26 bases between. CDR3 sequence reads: CASSVERIGGGRASNQPQHF. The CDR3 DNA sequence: TGTGCCAGCAGCGTAGAAAGGATCGGTGGTGGCAGGGCTTCAAATCAGCCCCAGCATTTT.

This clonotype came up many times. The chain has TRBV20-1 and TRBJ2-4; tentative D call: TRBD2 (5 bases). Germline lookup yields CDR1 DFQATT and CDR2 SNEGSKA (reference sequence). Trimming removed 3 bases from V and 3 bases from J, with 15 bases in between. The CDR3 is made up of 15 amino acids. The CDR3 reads CSASDPRGGKNIQYF. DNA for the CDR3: TGCAGTGCTAGTGACCCGAGAGGAGGCAAAAACATTCAGTACTTC.

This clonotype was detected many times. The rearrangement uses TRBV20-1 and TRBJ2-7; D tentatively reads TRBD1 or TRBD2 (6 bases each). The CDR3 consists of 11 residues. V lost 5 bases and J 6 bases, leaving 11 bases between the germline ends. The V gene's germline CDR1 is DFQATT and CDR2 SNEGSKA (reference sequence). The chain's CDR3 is CSASGAFEQYF. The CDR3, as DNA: TGCAGTGCTTCGGGGGCATTCGAGCAGTACTTC.

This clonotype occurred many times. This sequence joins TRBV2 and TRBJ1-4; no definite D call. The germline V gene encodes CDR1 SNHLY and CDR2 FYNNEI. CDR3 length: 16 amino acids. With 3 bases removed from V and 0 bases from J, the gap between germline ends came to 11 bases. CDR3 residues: CASSDVGLSTNEKLFF. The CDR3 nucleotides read TGTGCCAGCAGTGACGTTGGACTCTCAACTAATGAAAAACTGTTTTTT.

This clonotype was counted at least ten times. This chain's CDR3 is CASSSRLAGEQFF. Written as DNA, the CDR3 is TGTGCCAGCAGCTCCCGACTAGCGGGAGAGCAGTTCTTC. The genes are TRBV7-2 and TRBJ2-1; 11 positions match TRBD2. This CDR3 has 13 amino acids. Germline V gives CDR1 SGHTA, CDR2 FQGNSA. The junction had 3 bases not matched to a gene; V was cut back by 4 bases and J by 10 bases.

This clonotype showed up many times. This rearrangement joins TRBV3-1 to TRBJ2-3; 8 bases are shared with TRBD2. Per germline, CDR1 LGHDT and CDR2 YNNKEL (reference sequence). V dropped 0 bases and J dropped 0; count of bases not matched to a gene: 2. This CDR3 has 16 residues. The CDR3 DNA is TGTGCCAGCAGCCAAGACGCGGGGGGTAGCACAGATACGCAGTATTTT. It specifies CASSQDAGGSTDTQYF.

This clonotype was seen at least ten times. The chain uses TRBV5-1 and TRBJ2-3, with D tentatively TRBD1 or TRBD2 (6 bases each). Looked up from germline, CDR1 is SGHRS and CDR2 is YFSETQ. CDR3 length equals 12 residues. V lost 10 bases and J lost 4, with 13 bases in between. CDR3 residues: CAELRGADTQYF. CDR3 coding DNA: TGCGCCGAGCTTAGGGGGGCAGATACGCAGTATTTT.

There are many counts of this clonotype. CDR3 region: CASSPRGSSRYEQFF. For the CDR3, the DNA is TGTGCCAGCAGTCCTCGGGGATCAAGCAGATATGAGCAGTTCTTC. The chain combines TRBV6-2 or TRBV6-3 with TRBJ2-1, with a possible D match to TRBD2 (5 bases). CDR1 and CDR2 (germline): MNHEY, SVGEGT. This CDR3 has 15 residues. V lost 5 bases and J lost 8, with 19 bases in between.

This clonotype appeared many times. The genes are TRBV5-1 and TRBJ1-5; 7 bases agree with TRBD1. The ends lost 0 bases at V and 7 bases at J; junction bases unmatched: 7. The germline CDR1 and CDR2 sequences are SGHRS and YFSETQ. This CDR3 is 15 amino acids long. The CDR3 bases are TGCGCCAGCAGCTTGGAGGGACAGCTAGGACAGCCCCAGCATTTT. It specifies CASSLEGQLGQPQHF.

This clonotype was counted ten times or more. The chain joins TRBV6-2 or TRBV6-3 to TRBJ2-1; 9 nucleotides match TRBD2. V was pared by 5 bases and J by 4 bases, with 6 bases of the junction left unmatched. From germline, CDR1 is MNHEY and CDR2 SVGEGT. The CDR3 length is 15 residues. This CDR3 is CASSKGLAKYNEQFF. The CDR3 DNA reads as TGTGCCAGCAGTAAGGGACTAGCAAAGTACAATGAGCAGTTCTTC.

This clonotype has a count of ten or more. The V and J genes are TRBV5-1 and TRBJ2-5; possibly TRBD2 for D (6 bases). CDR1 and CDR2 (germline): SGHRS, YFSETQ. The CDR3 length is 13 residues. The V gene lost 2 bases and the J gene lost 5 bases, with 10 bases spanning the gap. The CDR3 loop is CASSLGGDETQYF. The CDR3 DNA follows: TGCGCCAGCAGCTTAGGAGGGGATGAGACCCAGTACTTC.

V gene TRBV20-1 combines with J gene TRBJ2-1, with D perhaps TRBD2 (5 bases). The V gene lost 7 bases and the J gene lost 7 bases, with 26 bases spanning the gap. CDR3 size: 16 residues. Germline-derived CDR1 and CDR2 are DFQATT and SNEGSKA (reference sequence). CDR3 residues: CSVSGRAPGFGNEQFF. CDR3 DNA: TGCAGTGTCAGCGGAAGGGCTCCGGGCTTCGGGAATGAGCAGTTCTTC.

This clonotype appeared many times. CDR3 coding DNA: TGTGCCAGTACAGCCCTATTTGAAACAGCCTTCAGCACAGATACGCAGTATTTT. Its protein product is CASTALFETAFSTDTQYF. The rearrangement uses TRBV27 and TRBJ2-3; D not certain. V was trimmed by 9 bases and J by 0 bases, leaving 25 bases between them. Germline CDR1 and CDR2: MNHEY and SMNVEV (reference sequence). The CDR3 is 18 residues long.

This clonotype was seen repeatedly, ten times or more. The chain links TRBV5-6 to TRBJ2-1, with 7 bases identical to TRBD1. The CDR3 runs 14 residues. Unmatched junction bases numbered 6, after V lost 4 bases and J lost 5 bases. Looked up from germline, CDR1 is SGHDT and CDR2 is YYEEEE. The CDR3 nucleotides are TGTGCCAGCAGCCAGACAGGGTATGACAATGAGCAGTTCTTC. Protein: CASSQTGYDNEQFF. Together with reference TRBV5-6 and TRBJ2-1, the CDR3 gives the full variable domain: DAGVTQSPTHLIKTRGQQVTLRCSPKSGHDTVSWYQQALGQGPQFIFQYYEEEERQRGNFPDRFSGHQFPNYSSELNVNALLLGDSALYLCASSQTGYDNEQFFGPGTRLTVL.

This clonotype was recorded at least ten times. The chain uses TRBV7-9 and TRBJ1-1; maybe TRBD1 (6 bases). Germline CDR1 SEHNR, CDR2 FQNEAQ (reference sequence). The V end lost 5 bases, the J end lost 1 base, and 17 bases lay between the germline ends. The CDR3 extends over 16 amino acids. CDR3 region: CASSASRMTGNTEAFF. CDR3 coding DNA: TGTGCCAGCAGCGCGTCGAGGATGACAGGGAACACTGAAGCTTTCTTT. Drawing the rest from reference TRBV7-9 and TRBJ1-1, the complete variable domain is DTGVSQNPRHKITKRGQNVTFRCDPISEHNRLYWYRQTLGQGPEFLTYFQNEAQLEKSRLLSDRFSAERPKGSFSTLEIQRTEQGDSAMYLCASSASRMTGNTEAFFGQGTRLTVV.

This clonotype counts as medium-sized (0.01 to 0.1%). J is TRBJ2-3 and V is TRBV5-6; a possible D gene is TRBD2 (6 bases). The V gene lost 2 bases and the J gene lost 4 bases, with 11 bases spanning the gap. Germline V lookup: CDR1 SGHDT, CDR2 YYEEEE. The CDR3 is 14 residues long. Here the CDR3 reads CASSFRSGADTQYF. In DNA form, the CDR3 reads TGTGCCAGCAGCTTTCGATCGGGGGCAGATACGCAGTATTTT. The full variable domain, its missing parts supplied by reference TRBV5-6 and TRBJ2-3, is DAGVTQSPTHLIKTRGQQVTLRCSPKSGHDTVSWYQQALGQGPQFIFQYYEEEERQRGNFPDRFSGHQFPNYSSELNVNALLLGDSALYLCASSFRSGADTQYFGPGTRLTVL.

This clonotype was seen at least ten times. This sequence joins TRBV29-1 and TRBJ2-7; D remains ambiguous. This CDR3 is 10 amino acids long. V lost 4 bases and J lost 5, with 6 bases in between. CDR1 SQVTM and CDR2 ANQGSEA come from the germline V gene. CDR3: CSVGANEQYF. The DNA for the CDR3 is TGCAGCGTTGGTGCCAACGAGCAGTACTTC.

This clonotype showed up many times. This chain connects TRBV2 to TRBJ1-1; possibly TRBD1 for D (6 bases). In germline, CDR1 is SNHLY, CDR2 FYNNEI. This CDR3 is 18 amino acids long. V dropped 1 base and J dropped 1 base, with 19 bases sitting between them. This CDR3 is CASSEGLYFSTGNTEAFF. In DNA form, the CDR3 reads TGTGCCAGCAGTGAAGGGCTCTATTTCTCGACAGGGAACACTGAAGCTTTCTTT. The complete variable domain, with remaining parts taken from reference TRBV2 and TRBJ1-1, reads EPEVTQTPSHQVTQMGQEVILRCVPISNHLYFYWYRQILGQKVEFLVSFYNNEISEKSEIFDDQFSVERPDGSNFTLKIRSTKLEDSAMYFCASSEGLYFSTGNTEAFFGQGTRLTVV.

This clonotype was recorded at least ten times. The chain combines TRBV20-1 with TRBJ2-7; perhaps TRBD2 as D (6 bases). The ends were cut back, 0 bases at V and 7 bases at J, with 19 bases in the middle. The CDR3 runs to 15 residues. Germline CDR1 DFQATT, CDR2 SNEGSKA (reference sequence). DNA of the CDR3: TGCAGTGCTAGAGATCGGGGAGGTGGCAGCGTAGAGCAGTACTTC. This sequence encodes CSARDRGGGSVEQYF.

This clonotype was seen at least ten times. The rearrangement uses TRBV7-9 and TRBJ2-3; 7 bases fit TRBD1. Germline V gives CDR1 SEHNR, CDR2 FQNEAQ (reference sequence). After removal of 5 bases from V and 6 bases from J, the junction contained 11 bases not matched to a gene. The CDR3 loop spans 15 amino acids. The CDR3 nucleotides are TGTGCCAGCAGCCCAATTGACAGGGAACTGGATACGCAGTATTTT. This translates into CASSPIDRELDTQYF.

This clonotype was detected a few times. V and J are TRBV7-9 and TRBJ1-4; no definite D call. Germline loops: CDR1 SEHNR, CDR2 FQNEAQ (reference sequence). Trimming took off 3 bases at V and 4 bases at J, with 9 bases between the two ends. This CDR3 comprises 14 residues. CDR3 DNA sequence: TGTGCCAGCAGCTTGGACGTTGTTAATGAAAAACTGTTTTTT. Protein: CASSLDVVNEKLFF. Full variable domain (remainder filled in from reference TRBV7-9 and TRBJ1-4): DTGVSQNPRHKITKRGQNVTFRCDPISEHNRLYWYRQTLGQGPEFLTYFQNEAQLEKSRLLSDRFSAERPKGSFSTLEIQRTEQGDSAMYLCASSLDVVNEKLFFGSGTQLSVL.